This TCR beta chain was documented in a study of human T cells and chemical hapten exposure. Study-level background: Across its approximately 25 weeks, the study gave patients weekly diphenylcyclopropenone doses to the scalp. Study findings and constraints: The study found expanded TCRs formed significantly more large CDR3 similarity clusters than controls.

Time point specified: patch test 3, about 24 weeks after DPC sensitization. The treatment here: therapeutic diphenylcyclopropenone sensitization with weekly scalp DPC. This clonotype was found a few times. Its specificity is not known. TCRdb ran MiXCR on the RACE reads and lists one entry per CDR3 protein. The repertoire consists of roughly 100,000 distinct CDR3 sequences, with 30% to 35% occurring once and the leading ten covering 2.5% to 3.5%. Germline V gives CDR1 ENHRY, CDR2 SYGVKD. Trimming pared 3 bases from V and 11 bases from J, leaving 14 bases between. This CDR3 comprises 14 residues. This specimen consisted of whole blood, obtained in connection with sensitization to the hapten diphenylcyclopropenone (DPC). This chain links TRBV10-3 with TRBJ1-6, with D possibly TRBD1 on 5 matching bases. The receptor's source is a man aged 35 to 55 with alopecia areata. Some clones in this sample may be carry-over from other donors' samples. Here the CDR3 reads CAISDRDRRAPLHF. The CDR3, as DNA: TGTGCCATCAGTGACCGGGACCGTCGAGCACCCCTCCACTTT.